This TCR beta chain stems from a study of T cells in Graves' hyperthyroidism and ophthalmopathy. The cohort's ophthalmopathy patients, a group with duration under 3 months, had a Clinical Activity Score of at least 3 and a NOSPECS grade of at least 4. From 9 to 10 ml of fresh peripheral blood, PBMCs were isolated. The ends lost 4 bases at V and 7 bases at J; junction bases unmatched: 14. The germline gives CDR1 SGHTA, CDR2 FQGTGA. CDR3 size: 17 residues. Study-wide findings and caveats: Ophthalmopathy was distinguished from stable hyperthyroidism by 13 V-J signatures. Most thyroid clonotypes that were expanded above 0.001 also turned up in blood.

Template material for amplifying TCR beta CDR3 regions consisted of RNA transcripts. HTBI primers were used for first-round RT-PCR of the TCR CDR3. TCRdb re-called the multiplex PCR reads through MiXCR, storing one row per CDR3 protein. The sample carries about 59,000 distinct CDR3 sequences, roughly 58% recorded once. In its sample, this clonotype was seen many times. The antigen remains undetermined. The sequenced material came from blood. This TCR came from a woman aged 55-70 years with Graves' ophthalmopathy. This sequence joins TRBV7-3 and TRBJ2-1; 9 nucleotides line up with TRBD1. As DNA, the CDR3 is TGTGCCAGCAGCTCCCCTATCGGGACAGGGAGCGAGAATGAGCAGTTCTTC. Translation gives CASSSPIGTGSENEQFF.